These 25 T cell receptor beta chains were sequenced from one sample in a study of breast tumors, draining lymph nodes, adjacent tissues. TCRdb itself ran the multiplex PCR reads through MiXCR, one entry per CDR3 protein. The profile shows around 66,000 distinct CDR3 sequences, 40% to 55% of them singletons. The sequenced material came from breast tumor tissue. These receptors came from a female donor with breast cancer. Some clones in this sample may be carry-over from other donors' samples.

Ten or more counts support this clonotype. The chain carries TRBV6-6 and TRBJ1-4, with 12 bases that match TRBD1. This CDR3 comprises 14 residues. Unmatched junction bases numbered 6, after V lost 6 bases and J lost 10 bases. The V gene's germline CDR1 is MNHNY and CDR2 SVGAGI (reference sequence). The CDR3 coding sequence is TGTGCCAGCAGACGGGACAGGGGGCAAGGAAAACTGTTTTTT. This translates into CASRRDRGQGKLFF.

This clonotype was recorded many times. This sequence joins TRBV9 and TRBJ1-3; possible D gene TRBD1, 5 bases. Germline V gives CDR1 SGDLS, CDR2 YYNGEE. With 3 bases removed from V and 0 bases from J, the gap between germline ends came to 10 bases. The CDR3 runs to 15 residues. In nucleotides, the CDR3 is TGTGCCAGCAGCGGGTTCGGGGCCTCTGGAAACACCATATATTTT. It encodes CASSGFGASGNTIYF.

For this clonotype: At one end the junction does not follow the germline gene, possibly because of a read error. The chain combines TRBV3-1 with TRBJ2-5; 10 bases agree with TRBD1. CDR1 and CDR2 from the germline V gene are LGHDT and YNNKEL (reference sequence). This CDR3 contains 16 residues. The CDR3, as DNA: TGCGCCAGCAGCCAAGCCTGGACAGGGGGGCGAGAGACCCAGTACTTC. Amino acid sequence: CASSQAWTGGRETQYF.

The chain has TRBV29-1 and TRBJ2-1, with D possibly matching TRBD2 (6 bases). Trimming shortened V by 7 bases and J by 2 bases, and 15 bases separated the two germline ends. The V gene's germline CDR1 is SQVTM and CDR2 ANQGSEA. The CDR3 runs to 14 residues. CDR3 region: CSAAGHSAYNEQFF. The CDR3 nucleotides are TGCAGCGCCGCGGGGCATAGCGCCTACAATGAGCAGTTCTTC.

This clonotype was seen ten or more times. The V gene is TRBV10-3, the J gene TRBJ2-5; D is possibly TRBD2 (7 bases). Trimming took off 0 bases at V and 1 base at J, with 15 bases between the two ends. CDR1 ENHRY and CDR2 SYGVKD come from the germline V gene. CDR3 length: 17 residues. CDR3 nucleotides: TGTGCCATCAGTGAGTCTCAGGGGCGGGGGCCCCAAGAGACCCAGTACTTC. Translation gives CAISESQGRGPQETQYF.

This clonotype was detected ten times or more. The rearrangement uses TRBV5-8 and TRBJ2-7; 8 bases are shared with TRBD1. CDR3 size: 15 residues. V dropped 6 bases and J dropped 2; count of bases not matched to a gene: 10. Germline V gives CDR1 SGHTS, CDR2 YDEGEE. The CDR3 region has the DNA TGTGCCAGCACCTCTCGGAGGACAGGGACCTACGAGCAGTACTTC. Residues: CASTSRRTGTYEQYF.

This clonotype was found many times. This chain uses TRBV9 with TRBJ2-3; D ambiguous. The germline V gene encodes CDR1 SGDLS and CDR2 YYNGEE. This CDR3 is built from 15 residues. Trimming pared 0 bases from V and 1 base from J, leaving 9 bases between. The CDR3 bases are TGTGCCAGCAGCGTAGACCAACGGGGCACAGATACGCAGTATTTT. This sequence encodes CASSVDQRGTDTQYF.

This clonotype appeared many times. The chain combines TRBV19 with TRBJ2-1; D is undetermined. Germline loops: CDR1 LNHDA, CDR2 SQIVND (reference sequence). V lost 3 bases and J lost 6, with 12 bases in between. The CDR3 is 14 amino acids. The chain's CDR3 is CASSIDWVGNEQFF. The CDR3 DNA sequence: TGTGCCAGTAGTATTGATTGGGTCGGCAATGAGCAGTTCTTC.

V and J are TRBV2 and TRBJ2-2; 8 bases are shared with TRBD2. V shed 10 bases and J 9 bases; nucleotides not matched to a gene: 16. From germline, CDR1 is SNHLY and CDR2 FYNNEI. The CDR3 runs to 15 residues. CDR3 loop: CATISGSGPNRELFF. CDR3 DNA: TGTGCCACCATCAGCGGGAGTGGGCCAAACCGGGAGCTGTTTTTT.

This clonotype has just one count. At one end, the junction sequence differs from germline, possibly due to a read error. The V call is TRBV5-8, the J call TRBJ2-1; 9 positions agree with TRBD2. CDR1 is SGHTS and CDR2 is YDEGEE in the germline V gene. The CDR3 sequence is 16 residues long. Written as DNA, the CDR3 is TGTGCCGGCAGCTTGGTGCTAGCGGGGCCCTACAATGAGCAGTTCTTC. As protein: CAGSLVLAGPYNEQFF.

This clonotype was seen many times. The chain recombines TRBV13 with TRBJ2-2, with D unclear. There are 17 residues in the CDR3. Per the germline V gene, CDR1 is PRHDT and CDR2 is FYEKMQ (reference sequence). Trimming took off 3 bases at V and 3 bases at J, with 17 bases between the two ends. The DNA of the CDR3 is TGTGCCAGCAGCTTCCAAAGAGTAGGTTATGACACCGGGGAGCTGTTTTTT. Translating it yields CASSFQRVGYDTGELFF. Variable domain in full (rest from reference TRBV13 and TRBJ2-2): AAGVIQSPRHLIKEKRETATLKCYPIPRHDTVYWYQQGPGQDPQFLISFYEKMQSDKGSIPDRFSAQQFSDYHSELNMSSLELGDSALYFCASSFQRVGYDTGELFFGEGSRLTVL.

The chain joins TRBV20-1 to TRBJ2-5; 8 positions agree with TRBD1. V lost 7 bases, J lost 5 bases, and 9 bases stayed unmatched. Germline values: CDR1 DFQATT, CDR2 SNEGSKA (reference sequence). The CDR3 is 13 amino acids. The CDR3 DNA reads TGCAGTGTTCCTGGACAGGGATGGGAGACCCAGTACTTC. It codes for CSVPGQGWETQYF.

About this clonotype itself: The junction shows a germline mismatch at one end, possibly a read error. V usage is TRBV7-8 and J usage is TRBJ2-5; D is perhaps TRBD1 or TRBD2 (5 bases each). CDR1 and CDR2 from the germline V gene are SGHVS and FQNEAQ. CDR3 size: 13 residues. The CDR3 loop reads CASSLGTGETQYF. CDR3 sequence (DNA): TGCGCCAGCAGCTTGGGGACGGGGGAGACCCAGTACTTC. The full variable domain, completed using reference TRBV7-8 and TRBJ2-5, is GAGVSQSPRYKVAKRGQDVALRCDPISGHVSLFWYQQALGQGPEFLTYFQNEAQLDKSGLPSDRFFAERPEGSVSTLKIQRTQQEDSAVYLCASSLGTGETQYFGPGTRLLVL.

The table lists this clonotype with many counts. The chain joins TRBV10-2 to TRBJ2-3; the D is unclear. Germline V gene sequence: CDR1 WSHSY, CDR2 SAAADI. V shed 3 bases and J shed 2 bases, with 12 bases lying between them. The CDR3 length is 15 residues. This CDR3 is CASSERRLSTDTQYF. The CDR3 DNA is TGCGCCAGCAGTGAAAGGCGACTCTCCACAGATACGCAGTATTTT.

This clonotype was found many times. V gene TRBV20-1 combines with J gene TRBJ2-3; 11 bases fit TRBD2. Germline V gene sequence: CDR1 DFQATT, CDR2 SNEGSKA (reference sequence). CDR3 size: 13 residues. J was trimmed by 6 bases and V by 5 bases; bases with no gene match: 4. The CDR3 is CSALAGGRDTQYF. For the CDR3, the DNA is TGCAGTGCTCTAGCGGGGGGCCGCGATACGCAGTATTTT.

This clonotype was recorded many times. This chain uses TRBV11-2 with TRBJ2-1; a weak D match, TRBD2 (6 bases). The CDR3 consists of 14 residues. V lost 1 base and J 8 bases, leaving 12 bases between the germline ends. CDR1 SGHAT and CDR2 FQNNGV come from the germline V gene. The CDR3 DNA follows: TGTGCCAGCAGCTTAGCGGGGGACTGGGATGAGCAGTTCTTC. Residues: CASSLAGDWDEQFF.

A few counts support this clonotype. This sequence joins TRBV27 and TRBJ2-1; no definite D call. V lost 0 bases and J 5 bases, leaving 8 bases between the germline ends. The germline V gene has CDR1 MNHEY and CDR2 SMNVEV (reference sequence). The CDR3 extends over 14 amino acids. The CDR3 DNA sequence: TGTGCCAGCAGTTTATCCCCGAGAGACAATGAGCAGTTCTTC. This encodes CASSLSPRDNEQFF.

V is TRBV5-1 and J is TRBJ1-2; TRBD1 agrees at 12 bases. This CDR3 spans 13 amino acids. Germline CDR1 reads SGHRS; CDR2 reads YFSETQ. V lost 5 bases to trimming and J lost 8 bases; unmatched junction nucleotides: 4. CDR3: CASRPGTGGGYTF. CDR3 in DNA: TGCGCCAGCAGACCCGGGACAGGGGGCGGCTACACCTTC.

Concerning this clonotype itself: A much larger clone is a single base away; this may be a read error. The rearrangement joins TRBV5-6 to TRBJ1-5; tentatively, D is TRBD1 (5 bases). V was shortened by 5 bases and J by 7 bases, with 16 bases between the two germline ends. The CDR3 spans 14 residues. CDR1 is SGHDT and CDR2 is YYEEEE in the germline V gene. CDR3 sequence: CASRKGGAKQPQHF. DNA of the CDR3: TGTGCCAGCAGGAAGGGAGGGGCCAAGCAGCCCCAGCATTTT.

The V and J genes are TRBV4-2 and TRBJ1-3, with unresolved D. The CDR3 has 16 amino acids. Germline CDR1 and CDR2: LGHNA and YNFKEQ. The V and J ends lost 1 base and 0 bases respectively, with 10 bases between them. The CDR3 region has the DNA TGTGCCAGCAGCCAAGTCGGCGTACTCTCTGGAAACACCATATATTTT. As protein: CASSQVGVLSGNTIYF.

This clonotype was detected ten times or more. The chain links TRBV12-3 or TRBV12-4 to TRBJ2-1, with 7 bases aligning to TRBD2. This CDR3 has 18 residues. V was clipped by 8 bases and J by 0 bases; unmatched bases: 16. In DNA, the CDR3 is TGTGCCAGCTTCGGGACTACCCGTCCTACCAGCTCCTACAATGAGCAGTTCTTC. As protein: CASFGTTRPTSSYNEQFF.

The sample holds many counts of this clonotype. V and J are TRBV7-6 and TRBJ2-7; 9 bases fit TRBD1. In germline, CDR1 is SGHVS, CDR2 FNYEAQ. With 5 bases clipped from V and 3 bases from J, the junction kept 5 bases outside the gene matches. The CDR3 is 14 residues long. The CDR3 loop is CASSAPGQGYEQYF. CDR3 DNA: TGTGCCAGCAGCGCCCCGGGACAGGGCTACGAGCAGTACTTC.

V gene TRBV15 combines with J gene TRBJ1-5; 9 bases match TRBD1. Germline CDR1 reads LNHNV; CDR2 reads YYDKDF (reference sequence). The V and J ends lost 5 bases and 9 bases, in that order; junction bases with no gene match: 8. The CDR3 contains 14 residues. The CDR3 sequence: CATSPDRGSGPQHF. In DNA, the CDR3 is TGTGCCACCAGCCCTGACAGGGGGTCAGGGCCCCAGCATTTT.

As for this clonotype: Since no conserved phenylalanine or tryptophan closes the CDR3, a read error is the likely cause. This chain joins TRBV7-9 and TRBJ2-7; D ambiguous. The CDR3 length is 15 residues. Germline V lookup: CDR1 SEHNR, CDR2 FQNEAQ (reference sequence). DNA for the CDR3: TGTGCCAGCAGTTTAGCTTACAGAAAAAACTACGAGCAGTACCTC. The encoded protein is CASSLAYRKNYEQYL.

As concerns this clonotype: Since the CDR3 does not end with the conserved phenylalanine or tryptophan, this likely comes from a read error. V usage is TRBV7-6 and J usage is TRBJ1-2, with 9 bases that match TRBD1. This CDR3 contains 13 residues. Germline-derived CDR1 and CDR2 are SGHVS and FNYEAQ. J gave up 7 bases and V 5 bases, and 5 bases lay outside the gene matches. CDR3 in DNA: TGTGCCAGCAGCCTACAGGGGGCAGGTGGCTACACCATC. It translates to CASSLQGAGGYTI.